This T cell receptor beta chain is drawn from a study of cytomegalovirus exposure and HLA in healthy donors. Study-level findings and limits: Researchers catalogued 160 or so TCR beta chains as cytomegalovirus-associated. Diagnosis of cytomegalovirus status made by the classifier reportedly showed high specificity and sensitivity.

On this clone itself: The antigen remains unidentified.

The germline V and J ends were trimmed by 6 bases and 0 bases, with 15 bases remaining between them. In germline, CDR1 is SNHLY, CDR2 FYNNEI. The CDR3 loop spans 16 amino acids. Using immunoSEQ multiplex PCR, the repertoire was profiled, and TCRdb retains in-frame clones only, with some absent. Of under 250,000 clones listed, 83% are singletons. The donors were in the approximately 120-subject validation cohort, distinct from the roughly 700-subject first cohort. Sequenced material: PBMCs. The source is a woman under 30 in good health and CMV-seronegative. The chain combines TRBV2 with TRBJ2-1, with D perhaps matching TRBD2 (7 bases). CDR3 nucleotide sequence: TGTGCCAGCAGATTCGACAGGACTAGCTCCTACAATGAGCAGTTCTTC. This encodes CASRFDRTSSYNEQFF. Full variable domain (rest looked up from reference TRBV2 and TRBJ2-1): EPEVTQTPSHQVTQMGQEVILRCVPISNHLYFYWYRQILGQKVEFLVSFYNNEISEKSEIFDDQFSVERPDGSNFTLKIRSTKLEDSAMYFCASRFDRTSSYNEQFFGPGTRLTVL.